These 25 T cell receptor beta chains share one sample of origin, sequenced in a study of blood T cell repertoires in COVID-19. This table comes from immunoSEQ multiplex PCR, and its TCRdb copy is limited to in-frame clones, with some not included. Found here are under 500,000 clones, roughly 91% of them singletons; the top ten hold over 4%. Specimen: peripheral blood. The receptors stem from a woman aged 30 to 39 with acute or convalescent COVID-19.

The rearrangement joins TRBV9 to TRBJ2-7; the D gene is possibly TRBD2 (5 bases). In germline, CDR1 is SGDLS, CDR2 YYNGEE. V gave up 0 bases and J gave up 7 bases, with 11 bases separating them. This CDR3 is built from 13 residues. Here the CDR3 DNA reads TGTGCCAGCAGCGTAGTAGGTTCGGGGGAGCAGTACTTC. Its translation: CASSVVGSGEQYF.

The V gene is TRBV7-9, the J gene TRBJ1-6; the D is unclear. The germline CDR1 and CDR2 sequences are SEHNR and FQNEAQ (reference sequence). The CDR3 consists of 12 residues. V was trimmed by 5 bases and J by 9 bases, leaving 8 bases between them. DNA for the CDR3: TGTGCCAGCAGCGCGGACTCTTCACCCCTCCACTTT. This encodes CASSADSSPLHF.

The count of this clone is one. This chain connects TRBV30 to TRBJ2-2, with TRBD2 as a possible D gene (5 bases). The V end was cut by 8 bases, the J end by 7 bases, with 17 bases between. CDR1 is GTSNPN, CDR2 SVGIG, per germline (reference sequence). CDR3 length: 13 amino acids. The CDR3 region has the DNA TGTGCCGGGGTGTCCGGGGTAGGCGGGGAGCTGTTTTTT. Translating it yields CAGVSGVGGELFF.

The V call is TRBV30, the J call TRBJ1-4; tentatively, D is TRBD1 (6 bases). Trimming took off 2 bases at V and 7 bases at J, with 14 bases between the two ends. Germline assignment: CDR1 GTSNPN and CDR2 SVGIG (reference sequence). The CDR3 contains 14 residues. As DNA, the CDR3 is TGTGCCTGGAGTCTCGGGGGGGCGTCTGAAAAACTGTTTTTT. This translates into CAWSLGGASEKLFF.

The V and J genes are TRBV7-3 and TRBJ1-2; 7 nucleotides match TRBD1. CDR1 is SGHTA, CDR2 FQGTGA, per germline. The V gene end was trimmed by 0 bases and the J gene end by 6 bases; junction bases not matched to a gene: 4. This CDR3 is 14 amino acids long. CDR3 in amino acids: CASSLTVQGDGYTF. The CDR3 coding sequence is TGTGCCAGCAGCTTAACCGTTCAGGGGGATGGCTACACCTTC.

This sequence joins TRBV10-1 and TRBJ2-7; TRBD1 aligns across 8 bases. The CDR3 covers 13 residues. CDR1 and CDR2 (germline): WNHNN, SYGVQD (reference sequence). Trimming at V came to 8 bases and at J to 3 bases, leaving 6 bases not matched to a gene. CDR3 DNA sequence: TGCGCCAGCGGACCCGGACAGGGCTACGAGCAGTACTTC. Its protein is CASGPGQGYEQYF.

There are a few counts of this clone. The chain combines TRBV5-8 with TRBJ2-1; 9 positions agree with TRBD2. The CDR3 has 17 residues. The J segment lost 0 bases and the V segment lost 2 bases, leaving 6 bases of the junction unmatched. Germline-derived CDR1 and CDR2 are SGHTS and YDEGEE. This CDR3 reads CASSLGLAGYSYNEQFF. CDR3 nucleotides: TGTGCCAGCAGCTTAGGCCTAGCGGGGTACTCCTACAATGAGCAGTTCTTC.

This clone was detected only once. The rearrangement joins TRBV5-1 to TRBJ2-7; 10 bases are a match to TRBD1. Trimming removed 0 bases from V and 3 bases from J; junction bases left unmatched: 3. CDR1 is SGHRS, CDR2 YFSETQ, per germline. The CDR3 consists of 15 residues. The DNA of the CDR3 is TGCGCCAGCAGCTTGGAAGGGACAGGGGTCTACGAGCAGTACTTC. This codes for CASSLEGTGVYEQYF.

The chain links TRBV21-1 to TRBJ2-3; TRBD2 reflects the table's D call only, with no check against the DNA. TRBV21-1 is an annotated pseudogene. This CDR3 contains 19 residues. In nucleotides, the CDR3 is TGTGCCAGCAGCCAAGAGCTCGGCCTAGCGGGGGTAAGCACAGATACGCAGTATTTT. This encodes CASSQELGLAGVSTDTQYF.

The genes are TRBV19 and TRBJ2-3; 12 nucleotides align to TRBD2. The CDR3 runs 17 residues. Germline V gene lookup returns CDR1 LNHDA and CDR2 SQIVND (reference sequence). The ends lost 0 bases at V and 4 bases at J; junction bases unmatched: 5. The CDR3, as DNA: TGTGCCAGTAGTATAGATACCCTAGCGGGGGGGCCAGATACGCAGTATTTT. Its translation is CASSIDTLAGGPDTQYF.

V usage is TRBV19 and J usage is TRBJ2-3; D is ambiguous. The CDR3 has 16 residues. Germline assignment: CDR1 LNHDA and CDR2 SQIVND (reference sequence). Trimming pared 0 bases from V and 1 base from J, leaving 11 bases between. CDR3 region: CASSIEWADRTDTQYF. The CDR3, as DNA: TGTGCCAGTAGTATAGAATGGGCAGACCGCACAGATACGCAGTATTTT.

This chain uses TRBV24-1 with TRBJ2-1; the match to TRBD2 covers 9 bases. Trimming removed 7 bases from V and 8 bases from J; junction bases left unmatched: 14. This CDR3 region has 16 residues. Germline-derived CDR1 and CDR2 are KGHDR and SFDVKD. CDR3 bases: TGTGCCACCAGCCCCGGGCGGGGGGGGCGGATCTATGAGCAGTTCTTC. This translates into CATSPGRGGRIYEQFF.

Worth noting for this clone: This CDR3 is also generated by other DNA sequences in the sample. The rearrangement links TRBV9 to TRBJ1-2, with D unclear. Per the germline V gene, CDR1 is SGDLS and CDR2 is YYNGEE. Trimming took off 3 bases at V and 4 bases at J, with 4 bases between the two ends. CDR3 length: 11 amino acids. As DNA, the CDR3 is TGTGCCAGCAGCGGGGCCTATGGCTACACCTTC. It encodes CASSGAYGYTF.

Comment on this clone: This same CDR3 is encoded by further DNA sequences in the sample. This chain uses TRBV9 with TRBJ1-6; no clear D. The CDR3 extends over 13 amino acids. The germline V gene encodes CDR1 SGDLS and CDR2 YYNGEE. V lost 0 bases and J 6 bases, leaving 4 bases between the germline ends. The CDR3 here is CASSVGANSPLHF. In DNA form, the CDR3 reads TGTGCCAGCAGCGTAGGCGCTAATTCACCCCTCCACTTT.

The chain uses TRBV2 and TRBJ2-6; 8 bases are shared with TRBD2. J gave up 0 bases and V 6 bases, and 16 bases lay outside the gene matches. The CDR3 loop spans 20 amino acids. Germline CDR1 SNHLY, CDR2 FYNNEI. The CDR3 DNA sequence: TGTGCCAGCAGAGGACTAGGTGGACTAAGCGGGGGCTCTGGGGCCAACGTCCTGACTTTC. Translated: CASRGLGGLSGGSGANVLTF.

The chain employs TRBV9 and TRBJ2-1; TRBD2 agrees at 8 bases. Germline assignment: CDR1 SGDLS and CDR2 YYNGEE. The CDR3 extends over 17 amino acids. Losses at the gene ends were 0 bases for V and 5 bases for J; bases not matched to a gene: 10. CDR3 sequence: CASSVGPVTGGDNEQFF. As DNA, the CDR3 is TGTGCCAGCAGCGTAGGTCCCGTGACGGGGGGGGACAATGAGCAGTTCTTC.

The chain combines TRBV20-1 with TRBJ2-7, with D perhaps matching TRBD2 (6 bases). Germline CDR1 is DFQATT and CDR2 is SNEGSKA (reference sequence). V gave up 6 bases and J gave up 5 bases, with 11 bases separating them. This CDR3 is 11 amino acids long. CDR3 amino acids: CSATGLHEQYF. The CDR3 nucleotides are TGCAGTGCAACGGGACTCCACGAGCAGTACTTC.

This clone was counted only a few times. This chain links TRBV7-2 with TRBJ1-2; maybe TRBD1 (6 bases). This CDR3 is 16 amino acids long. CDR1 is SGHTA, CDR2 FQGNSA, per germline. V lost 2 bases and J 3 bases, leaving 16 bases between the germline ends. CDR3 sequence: CASSLSPMRTDYGYTF. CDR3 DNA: TGTGCCAGCAGCTTAAGTCCGATGAGGACAGACTATGGCTACACCTTC.

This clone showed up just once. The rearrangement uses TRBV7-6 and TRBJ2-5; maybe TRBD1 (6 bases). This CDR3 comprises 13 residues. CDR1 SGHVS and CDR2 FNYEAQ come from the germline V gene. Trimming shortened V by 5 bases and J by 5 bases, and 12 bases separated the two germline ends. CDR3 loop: CASSVRGYETQYF. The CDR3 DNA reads TGTGCCAGCAGCGTCAGGGGATACGAGACCCAGTACTTC.

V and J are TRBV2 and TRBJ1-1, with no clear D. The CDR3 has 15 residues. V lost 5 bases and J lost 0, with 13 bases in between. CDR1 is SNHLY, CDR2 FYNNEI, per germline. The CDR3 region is CASSPAALMNTEAFF. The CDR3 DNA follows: TGTGCCAGCAGTCCCGCCGCCCTAATGAACACTGAAGCTTTCTTT.

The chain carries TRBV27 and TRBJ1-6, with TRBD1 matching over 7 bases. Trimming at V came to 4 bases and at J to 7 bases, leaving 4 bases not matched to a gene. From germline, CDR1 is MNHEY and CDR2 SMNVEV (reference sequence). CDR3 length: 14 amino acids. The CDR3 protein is CASSSGTENSPLHF. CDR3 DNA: TGTGCCAGCAGTTCCGGGACAGAAAATTCACCCCTCCACTTT.

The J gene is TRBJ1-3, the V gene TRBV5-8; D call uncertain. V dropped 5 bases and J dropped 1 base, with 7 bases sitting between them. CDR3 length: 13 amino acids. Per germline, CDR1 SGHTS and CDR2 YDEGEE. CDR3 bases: TGTGCCAGCAGACTCTCATCTGGAAACACCATATATTTT. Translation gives CASRLSSGNTIYF. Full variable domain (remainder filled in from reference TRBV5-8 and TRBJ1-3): EAGVTQSPTHLIKTRGQQATLRCSPISGHTSVYWYQQALGLGLQFLLWYDEGEERNRGNFPPRFSGRQFPNYSSELNVNALELEDSALYLCASRLSSGNTIYFGEGSWLTVV.

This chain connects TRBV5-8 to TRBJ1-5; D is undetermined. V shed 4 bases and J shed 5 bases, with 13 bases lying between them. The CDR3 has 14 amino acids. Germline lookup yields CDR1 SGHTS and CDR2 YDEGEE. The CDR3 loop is CASSPWTGYQPQHF. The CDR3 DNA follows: TGTGCCAGCAGCCCTTGGACGGGATATCAGCCCCAGCATTTT. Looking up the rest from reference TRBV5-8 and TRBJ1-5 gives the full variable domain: EAGVTQSPTHLIKTRGQQATLRCSPISGHTSVYWYQQALGLGLQFLLWYDEGEERNRGNFPPRFSGRQFPNYSSELNVNALELEDSALYLCASSPWTGYQPQHFGDGTRLSIL.

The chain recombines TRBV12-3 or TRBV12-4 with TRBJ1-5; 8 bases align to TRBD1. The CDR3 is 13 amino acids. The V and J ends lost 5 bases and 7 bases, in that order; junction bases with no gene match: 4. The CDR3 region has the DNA TGTGCCAGCAGTCCTGACAGGGGACAGCCCCAGCATTTT. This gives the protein CASSPDRGQPQHF.

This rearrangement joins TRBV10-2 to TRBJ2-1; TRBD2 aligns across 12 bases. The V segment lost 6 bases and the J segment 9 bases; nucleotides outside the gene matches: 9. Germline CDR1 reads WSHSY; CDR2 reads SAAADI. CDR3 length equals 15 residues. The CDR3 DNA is TGCGCCAGCAGGAGGACTAGCGGGGATTGGGGTGAGCAGTTCTTC. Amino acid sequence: CASRRTSGDWGEQFF.